This entry describes one T cell receptor beta chain. Other nucleotide sequences in the sample specify the same CDR3. The sample belongs to a study of cytomegalovirus exposure and HLA in healthy donors. Primers for the PCR totalled 60 Vbeta and 13 Jbeta. Profiled with immunoSEQ multiplex PCR; TCRdb holds only in-frame clones, not every one. The repertoire includes 140,000 or so clones, about three quarters of them detected once, and less than 2% sits in the top ten. Trimming pared 7 bases from V and 2 bases from J, leaving 13 bases between. This CDR3 is 14 amino acids long. The germline V gene encodes CDR1 WNHNN and CDR2 SYGVQD (reference sequence).

The receptor comes from a woman under 40 in good health and CMV-seronegative. The chain couples TRBV10-1 to TRBJ2-3; unclear D gene. The sequenced sample consisted of PBMCs. The CDR3 sequence: CASNGVTNTDTQYF. DNA of the CDR3: TGCGCCAGCAACGGAGTAACAAACACAGATACGCAGTATTTT.